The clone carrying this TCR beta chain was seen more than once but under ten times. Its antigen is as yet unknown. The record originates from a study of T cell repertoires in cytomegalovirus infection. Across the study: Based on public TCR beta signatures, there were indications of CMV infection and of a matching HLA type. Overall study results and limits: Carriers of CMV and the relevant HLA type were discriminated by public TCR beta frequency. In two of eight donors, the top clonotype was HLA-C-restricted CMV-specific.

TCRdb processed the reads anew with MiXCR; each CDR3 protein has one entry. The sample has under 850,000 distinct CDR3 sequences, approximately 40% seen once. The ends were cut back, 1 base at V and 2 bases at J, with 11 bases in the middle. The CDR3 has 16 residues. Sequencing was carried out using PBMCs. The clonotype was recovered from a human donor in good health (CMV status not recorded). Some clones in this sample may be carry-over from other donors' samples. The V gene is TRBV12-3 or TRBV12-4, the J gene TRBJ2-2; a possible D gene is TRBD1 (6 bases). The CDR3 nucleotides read TGTGCCAGCAGTTTAGAGTCAGGGGCCAACACCGGGGAGCTGTTTTTT. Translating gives CASSLESGANTGELFF.